What follows describes a single TCR beta chain. Data came from immunoSEQ multiplex PCR; TCRdb stores just in-frame clones and leaves some out. The sample has hundreds of thousands of clones, 80% to 95% seen once. CD45RO-negative CD8 cells positively selected for CCR7 made up the naive population, which excluded terminally differentiated effector memory CD45RA+ cells. This sample was included in a study of shared clonotypes between healthy human individuals. For the study at large: Each donor's CD4 naive and CD4 memory cells filled three plates apiece, CD8 naive two, and CD8 memory one.

The CDR3 totals 14 residues. CDR1 and CDR2 from the germline V gene are MNHEY and SMNVEV (reference sequence). Between the trimmed V and J ends, which lost 1 base and 3 bases, there was a span of 9 bases. The J gene is TRBJ1-1, the V gene TRBV27; a weak D match, TRBD1 (5 bases). The source of this sequence is a man under 40 in good health. Sequenced material: naive CD8+ T cells sorted from blood. The DNA of the CDR3 is TGTGCCAGCAGTTTATACAGGTGGGACACTGAAGCTTTCTTT. Protein product: CASSLYRWDTEAFF.